This T cell receptor (beta chain) was observed in a study of cytomegalovirus exposure and HLA in healthy donors. Study-wide results and caveats: In a later analysis, first-cohort TCR clusters were found to tend to co-occur in the approximately 110 validation repertoires. Testing in vitro showed a few CMV-associated chains specific for CMV antigens.

Per the germline V gene, CDR1 is LNHDA and CDR2 is SQIVND (reference sequence). After removal of 7 bases from V and 2 bases from J, the junction contained 6 bases not matched to a gene. The CDR3 totals 15 residues. TCRdb keeps only in-frame clones here, not all; method: immunoSEQ multiplex PCR. The sample has around 180,000 clones, roughly 84% seen once. This clone was seen once. Its antigen remains unidentified. The sequenced sample was PBMCs. The chain links TRBV19 to TRBJ2-1; TRBD2 matches at 9 bases. This receptor was obtained from a man aged 18-30 years in good health and CMV-seropositive. The CDR3 loop is CASKTGTSPYNEQFF. CDR3 nucleotides: TGTGCCAGTAAAACCGGGACTAGCCCCTACAATGAGCAGTTCTTC.